What follows describes a single T cell receptor beta chain. What it binds is not known. An end of the junction does not agree with germline; a read error may underlie this. The source of the sample is a study of cytomegalovirus exposure and HLA in healthy donors. Regarding the study as a whole: Immune exposure information comprised only CMV serostatus. The authors enumerated 150 to 200 TCR beta chains as linked to cytomegalovirus.

The CDR3 loop spans 13 amino acids. Germline V gene sequence: CDR1 SGHVS, CDR2 FNYEAQ. Healthy bone marrow donors supplied every sample. Primers included in the PCR were 60 Vbeta and 13 Jbeta primers. Method: immunoSEQ multiplex PCR; TCRdb's copy keeps in-frame clones and lacks some. The profile shows about 100,000 clones, approximately 76% of them singletons. This sequence was found in an older woman in good health and CMV-seropositive. The rearrangement joins TRBV7-6 to TRBJ1-1; tentatively, D is TRBD1 (5 bases). Sample: PBMCs. CDR3 in amino acids: CAGSLARQREAFF. The CDR3 nucleotides read TGTGCCGGCAGCTTAGCGAGACAGAGAGAAGCTTTCTTT.